The TCR beta chain under discussion was sequenced for a study of blood T cell repertoires in COVID-19. Overall study: Samples came from the United States, Italy and Spain, spanning acute and convalescent COVID-19. In each case, the material was cDNA or gDNA derived from T cells, B-cell-depleted T cells, or PBMCs.

The V end was cut by 1 base, the J end by 8 bases, with 14 bases between. The CDR3 is made up of 14 amino acids. The germline gives CDR1 LGHNA, CDR2 YSLEER. As processed by the authors: Estimation of nucleated cell counts was performed using reference gene primer amplification. Data came from immunoSEQ multiplex PCR; TCRdb stores just in-frame clones and leaves some out. V and J calls and clone size are as listed in that table; D and trimming were resolved from the DNA. The table shows roughly 150,000 clones, with approximately 80% occurring only once. The receptor's source is a woman aged 45-59 years with acute or convalescent COVID-19. The specimen was peripheral blood. This rearrangement joins TRBV4-3 to TRBJ1-2, with D perhaps TRBD1 (6 bases). The CDR3, as DNA: TGCGCCAGCAGCCAAGGAAACAGGGTGAACGGCTACACCTTC. Translated: CASSQGNRVNGYTF.